A selection of T cell receptor beta chains follows, all from one sample in a study of blood T cell repertoires in COVID-19. Profiling relied on immunoSEQ multiplex PCR, and the TCRdb table lists in-frame clones only, not all of them. Among some 210,000 clones listed, approximately 82% were seen once. The sample comprised peripheral blood. Receptors were obtained from a man in his forties or fifties with active or convalescent COVID-19. Both conserved end residues are part of each CDR3. The D gene is left open where the match is weak. Size values are once, few and many counts, or a class for expanded clones, and some rows have none.

clone size: .
J gene: TRBJ1-1
D gene: .
V gene: TRBV18
CDR3 protein: CASSPDLAGAEAFF

clone size: .
J gene: TRBJ1-6
D gene: .
V gene: TRBV9
CDR3 protein: CASSVDPGGNNSPLHF

clone size: once
J gene: TRBJ1-1
D gene: .
V gene: TRBV18
CDR3 protein: CASSPPSERLRGEAFF

clone size: once
J gene: TRBJ2-5
D gene: .
V gene: TRBV10-3
CDR3 protein: CAISESGEAETQYF

clone size: .
J gene: TRBJ2-1
D gene: .
V gene: TRBV28
CDR3 protein: CASGSSYNEQFF

clone size: .
J gene: TRBJ2-1
D gene: TRBD2
V gene: TRBV19
CDR3 protein: CASAASGVYNEQFF

clone size: .
J gene: TRBJ1-5
D gene: TRBD1
V gene: TRBV7-8
CDR3 protein: CASSDRGSNQPQHF

clone size: .
J gene: TRBJ1-2
D gene: TRBD1
V gene: TRBV20-1
CDR3 protein: CSAKTGALSTF

clone size: .
J gene: TRBJ1-5
D gene: .
V gene: TRBV27
CDR3 protein: CASSLGGQSTYSNQPQHF

clone size: .
J gene: TRBJ1-1
D gene: TRBD1
V gene: TRBV25-1
CDR3 protein: CASSDSGQGDTEAFF

clone size: .
J gene: TRBJ2-1
D gene: TRBD1
V gene: TRBV10-3
CDR3 protein: CATQQGAMMDEQFF

clone size: few
J gene: TRBJ2-2
D gene: TRBD2
V gene: TRBV6-1
CDR3 protein: CASSDSGRRVGELFF

clone size: .
J gene: TRBJ1-2
D gene: .
V gene: TRBV7-9
CDR3 protein: CASSPGREYGYTF

clone size: few
J gene: TRBJ1-3
D gene: .
V gene: TRBV19
CDR3 protein: CASRISTGHHSGNTIYF

clone size: .
J gene: TRBJ2-7
D gene: TRBD2
V gene: TRBV19
CDR3 protein: CASSITGGNSYEQYF

clone size: .
J gene: TRBJ2-1
D gene: .
V gene: TRBV28
CDR3 protein: CASSLLALPEQFF